This entry concerns a single T cell receptor beta chain. Its antigen is undetermined. Germline V CDR1 and CDR2: GTSNPN, SVGIG (reference sequence). V was clipped by 0 bases and J by 2 bases, with 16 bases between them. This CDR3 is built from 16 residues. Healthy bone marrow donors made up the donor group. This record comes from a study of cytomegalovirus exposure and HLA in healthy donors. General observations from the study: Using a false discovery rate of 0.05, a later analysis showed that 15,000 to 20,000 TCR beta sequences were associated with HLA alleles. A later analysis linked a missense variant in DCLRE1C to the trimming of TCR beta V and J genes. Serostatus for CMV was the only available immune exposure information.

PCR amplification relied on 60 Vbeta primers (plus 13 Jbeta primers). Using immunoSEQ multiplex PCR, the repertoire was profiled, and TCRdb retains in-frame clones only, with some absent. The profile shows some 160,000 clones, around 80% of them singletons. This receptor was obtained from a male donor in good health and CMV-seronegative. Sequencing was carried out using PBMCs. This chain uses TRBV30 with TRBJ1-1, with D unclear. This chain's CDR3 is CAWSVLTRRENTEAFF. As DNA, the CDR3 is TGTGCCTGGAGTGTTTTAACGCGCCGAGAAAACACTGAAGCTTTCTTT.